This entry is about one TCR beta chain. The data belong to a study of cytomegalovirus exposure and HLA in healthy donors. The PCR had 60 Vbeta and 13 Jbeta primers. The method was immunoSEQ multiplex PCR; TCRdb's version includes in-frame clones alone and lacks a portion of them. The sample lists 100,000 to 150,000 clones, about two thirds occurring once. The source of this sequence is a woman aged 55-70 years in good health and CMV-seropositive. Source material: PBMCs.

CDR3 loop: CASSLGQGFTGELFF. CDR3 nucleotides: TGTGCCAGCAGCCTGGGACAGGGATTCACCGGGGAGCTGTTTTTT. This chain connects TRBV11-3 to TRBJ2-2; 9 bases agree with TRBD1. CDR3 length: 15 amino acids. J gave up 4 bases and V 5 bases, and 5 bases lay outside the gene matches. The V gene's germline CDR1 is SGHNT and CDR2 YENEEA.